One and the same sample provided the 20 T cell receptor beta chains below, sequenced in a study of cytomegalovirus exposure and HLA in healthy donors. With 60 Vbeta and 13 Jbeta primers, the PCR was carried out. Profiled with immunoSEQ multiplex PCR; TCRdb holds only in-frame clones, not every one. The sample includes some 110,000 clones, around 69% seen only once; the top ten take approximately 8.5%. Sequencing was done on a sample of PBMCs. The receptor set was obtained from a woman aged 40 to 50 in good health and CMV-seropositive.

On this clone: Germline and junction disagree at one end, which may indicate a read error. The chain combines TRBV7-9 with TRBJ2-6, with D perhaps matching TRBD1 (5 bases). CDR1 SEHNR and CDR2 FQNEAQ come from the germline V gene (reference sequence). The CDR3 contains 17 residues. CDR3 coding DNA: TGTTCCAGCAGCGCCAACGTTCAGGGTGCTGGGGCCAACGTCCTGACTTTC. Its translation: CSSSANVQGAGANVLTF.

This clone was recorded a few times. This sequence joins TRBV28 and TRBJ1-3; possibly TRBD1 for D (6 bases). This CDR3 spans 16 amino acids. With 3 bases removed from V and 0 bases from J, the gap between germline ends came to 12 bases. The V gene's germline CDR1 is MDHEN and CDR2 SYDVKM. CDR3 loop: CASSFQTGTSGNTIYF. Written as DNA, the CDR3 is TGTGCCAGCAGTTTCCAGACAGGTACCTCTGGAAACACCATATATTTT.

The V gene is TRBV5-1, the J gene TRBJ1-5; D unresolved. This CDR3 contains 13 residues. The germline gives CDR1 SGHRS, CDR2 YFSETQ. Deletions cut 2 bases from V and 3 bases from J, with 6 bases between. The CDR3 DNA sequence: TGCGCCAGCAGCTTATCGGTCAATCAGCCCCAGCATTTT. This encodes CASSLSVNQPQHF. Full variable domain (missing parts from reference TRBV5-1 and TRBJ1-5): KAGVTQTPRYLIKTRGQQVTLSCSPISGHRSVSWYQQTPGQGLQFLFEYFSETQRNKGNFPGRFSGRQFSNSRSEMNVSTLELGDSALYLCASSLSVNQPQHFGDGTRLSIL.

This chain links TRBV4-2 with TRBJ2-7; weak D call: TRBD2 (6 bases). This CDR3 has 18 amino acids. Germline CDR1 is LGHNA and CDR2 is YNFKEQ. V shed 0 bases and J shed 2 bases, with 20 bases lying between them. The CDR3 bases are TGTGCCAGCAGCCAAGAGGGCGGAGGGACTTCCGGAGCCTACGAGCAGTACTTC. Its translation is CASSQEGGGTSGAYEQYF.

This rearrangement joins TRBV30 to TRBJ1-2; the match to TRBD1 covers 8 bases. Losses at the gene ends were 4 bases for V and 6 bases for J; bases not matched to a gene: 13. Germline CDR1 is GTSNPN and CDR2 is SVGIG (reference sequence). This CDR3 contains 15 residues. The CDR3 region is CAWTHRTGHTNGYTF. Written as DNA, the CDR3 is TGTGCCTGGACTCATAGGACAGGGCATACTAATGGCTACACCTTC.

The V gene is TRBV6-1, the J gene TRBJ2-1; 9 bases are a match to TRBD2. The ends lost 6 bases at V and 8 bases at J; junction bases unmatched: 8. The CDR3 loop spans 14 amino acids. Germline CDR1 reads MNHNS; CDR2 reads SASEGT. The CDR3: CASSSGGGEHEQFF. The CDR3 DNA follows: TGTGCCAGCAGCTCCGGCGGGGGGGAACATGAGCAGTTCTTC.

This clone was counted once. The V call is TRBV6-1, the J call TRBJ2-1; D not certain. The CDR3 has 12 amino acids. V was cut by 2 bases and J by 6 bases, with 5 bases left in between. CDR1 and CDR2 from the germline V gene are MNHNS and SASEGT. The CDR3: CASSEFGNEQFF. Here the CDR3 DNA reads TGTGCCAGCAGTGAATTCGGCAATGAGCAGTTCTTC.

This chain connects TRBV6-5 to TRBJ2-5; 9 nucleotides agree with TRBD2. The V segment lost 0 bases and the J segment 5 bases; nucleotides outside the gene matches: 7. The CDR3 has 16 residues. Looked up from germline, CDR1 is MNHEY and CDR2 is SVGAGI. The CDR3 DNA follows: TGTGCCAGCAGTTACTCGAGGCTAGCGGGATTGGAGACCCAGTACTTC. It codes for CASSYSRLAGLETQYF.

This clone appeared a single time. CDR3 sequence (DNA): TGTGCCAGCAGTTCAGATTACGAGCAGTACTTC. Protein product: CASSSDYEQYF. The chain links TRBV6-6 to TRBJ2-7; D unresolved. The CDR3 covers 11 residues. From germline, CDR1 is MNHNY and CDR2 SVGAGI (reference sequence). Trimming left V 4 bases short and J 4 bases short, with 5 bases between.

The rearrangement uses TRBV6-1 and TRBJ1-5, with a weak D call TRBD1 (5 bases). The length of the CDR3 is 16 residues. Germline V lookup: CDR1 MNHNS, CDR2 SASEGT. V was pared by 3 bases and J by 0 bases, with 12 bases between. The CDR3 loop reads CASSDRAAYSNQPQHF. The CDR3 DNA sequence: TGTGCCAGCAGTGACAGGGCAGCTTATAGCAATCAGCCCCAGCATTTT.

The chain employs TRBV19 and TRBJ1-5, with TRBD1 matching 8 bases. The V and J ends lost 6 bases and 4 bases, in that order; junction bases with no gene match: 5. The CDR3 has 14 residues. Germline V gene sequence: CDR1 LNHDA, CDR2 SQIVND (reference sequence). The CDR3 bases are TGTGCCAGTAGGGGGGGACAGGCTAATCAGCCCCAGCATTTT. It encodes CASRGGQANQPQHF.

This clone was picked up many times. The chain joins TRBV5-1 to TRBJ1-1, with unresolved D. Germline-derived CDR1 and CDR2 are SGHRS and YFSETQ. This CDR3 region has 14 residues. V lost 1 base, J lost 5 bases, and 12 bases lay in between. For the CDR3, the DNA is TGCGCCAGCAGCTTGTTCGGGGAGGGTACTGAAGCTTTCTTT. It yields the protein CASSLFGEGTEAFF.

This clone has more than one count but fewer than ten. The J gene is TRBJ1-6, the V gene TRBV5-1; possibly TRBD1 for D (5 bases). Germline loops: CDR1 SGHRS, CDR2 YFSETQ. The length of the CDR3 is 15 residues. V lost 4 bases and J lost 5, with 13 bases in between. The CDR3 coding sequence is TGCGCCAGCAGCCTATCAGGACATAATAATTCACCCCTCCACTTT. It translates to CASSLSGHNNSPLHF.

The chain is built from TRBV14 and TRBJ2-7, with a tentative D call TRBD1 (5 bases). V was cut by 3 bases and J by 4 bases, with 10 bases left in between. From germline, CDR1 is SGHDN and CDR2 FVKESK. The CDR3 is made up of 13 amino acids. The CDR3 region has the DNA TGTGCCAGCAGCCAGAGAGACAGTTACGAGCAGTACTTC. It codes for CASSQRDSYEQYF.

This clone was found once. The chain uses TRBV5-1 and TRBJ2-1; 7 bases are shared with TRBD2. Germline assignment: CDR1 SGHRS and CDR2 YFSETQ. With V trimmed by 4 bases and J by 5 bases, 9 bases remained unmatched. The CDR3 consists of 15 residues. The CDR3 reads CASSASGEEHNEQFF. For the CDR3, the DNA is TGCGCCAGCAGCGCGAGCGGGGAGGAACACAATGAGCAGTTCTTC. Combining the CDR3 with reference TRBV5-1 and TRBJ2-1 gives the whole variable domain KAGVTQTPRYLIKTRGQQVTLSCSPISGHRSVSWYQQTPGQGLQFLFEYFSETQRNKGNFPGRFSGRQFSNSRSEMNVSTLELGDSALYLCASSASGEEHNEQFFGPGTRLTVL.

The CDR3 is CASSYGGEYGYGYTF. The CDR3 nucleotides read TGTGCCAGCAGTTACGGTGGGGAGTACGGCTATGGCTACACCTTC. This sequence joins TRBV6-5 and TRBJ1-2; D unclear. CDR1 MNHEY and CDR2 SVGAGI come from the germline V gene. The germline V and J ends were trimmed by 2 bases and 4 bases, with 14 bases remaining between them. The CDR3 loop spans 15 amino acids.

This clone was seen a few times. The rearrangement joins TRBV5-1 to TRBJ2-3; D perhaps matches TRBD1 (7 bases). Trimming stripped 7 bases from V and 2 bases from J, with 14 bases between. CDR1 is SGHRS, CDR2 YFSETQ, per germline. CDR3 length equals 14 residues. CDR3 DNA: TGCGCCAGCGCCCCAGGGGGGCCCACAGATACGCAGTATTTT. It encodes CASAPGGPTDTQYF.

The chain combines TRBV29-1 with TRBJ2-5, with 7 bases matching TRBD2. TRBJ2-7 explains the end of the DNA better; the J call may be wrong. The CDR3 is 12 amino acids. Per germline, CDR1 SQVTM and CDR2 ANQGSEA. This chain's CDR3 is CSVGGGLYEQYF. CDR3 nucleotides: TGCAGCGTTGGGGGAGGGCTTTACGAGCAGTACTTC.

The chain employs TRBV11-3 and TRBJ1-1; D might be TRBD1 (6 bases). CDR1 and CDR2 (germline): SGHNT, YENEEA. CDR3 length: 13 amino acids. V shed 5 bases and J shed 0 bases, with 7 bases lying between them. This chain's CDR3 is CASSRTVNTEAFF. The CDR3 nucleotides are TGTGCCAGCAGCCGGACAGTGAACACTGAAGCTTTCTTT.

The rearrangement joins TRBV5-1 to TRBJ2-3; TRBD2 is a possible D gene (5 bases). V dropped 2 bases and J dropped 0 bases, with 19 bases sitting between them. Germline CDR1 and CDR2: SGHRS and YFSETQ. The CDR3 is 18 amino acids. The CDR3 protein is CASSLRAASGKSTDTQYF. CDR3 bases: TGCGCCAGCAGCTTAAGGGCGGCCAGCGGAAAAAGCACAGATACGCAGTATTTT.